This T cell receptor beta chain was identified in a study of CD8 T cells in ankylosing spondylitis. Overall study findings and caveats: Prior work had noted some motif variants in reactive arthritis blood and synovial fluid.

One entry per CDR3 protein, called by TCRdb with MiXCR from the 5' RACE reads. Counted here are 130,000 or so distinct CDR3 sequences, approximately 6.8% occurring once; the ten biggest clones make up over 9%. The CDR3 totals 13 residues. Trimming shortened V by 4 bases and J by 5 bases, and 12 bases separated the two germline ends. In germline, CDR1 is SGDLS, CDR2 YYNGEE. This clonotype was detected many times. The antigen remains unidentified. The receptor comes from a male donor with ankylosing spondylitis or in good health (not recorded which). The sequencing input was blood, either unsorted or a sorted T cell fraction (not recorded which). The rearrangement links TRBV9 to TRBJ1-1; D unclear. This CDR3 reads CASSSVRQTEAFF. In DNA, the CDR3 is TGTGCCAGCAGCTCCGTAAGGCAGACTGAAGCTTTCTTT.